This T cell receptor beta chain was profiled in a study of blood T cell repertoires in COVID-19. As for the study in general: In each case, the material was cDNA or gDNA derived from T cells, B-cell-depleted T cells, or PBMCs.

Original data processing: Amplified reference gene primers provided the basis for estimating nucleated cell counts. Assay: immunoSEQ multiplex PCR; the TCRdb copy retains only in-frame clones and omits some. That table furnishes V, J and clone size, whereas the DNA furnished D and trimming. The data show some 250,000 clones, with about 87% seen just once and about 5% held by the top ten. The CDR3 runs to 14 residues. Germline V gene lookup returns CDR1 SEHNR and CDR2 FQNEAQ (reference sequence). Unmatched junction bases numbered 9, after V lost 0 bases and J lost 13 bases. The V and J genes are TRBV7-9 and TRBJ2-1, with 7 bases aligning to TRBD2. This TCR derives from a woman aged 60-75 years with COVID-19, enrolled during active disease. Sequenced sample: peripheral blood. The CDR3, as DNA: TGTGCCAGCAGCTTAGCGGCGGTGGAGCGGGAACAGTTCTTC. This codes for CASSLAAVEREQFF.